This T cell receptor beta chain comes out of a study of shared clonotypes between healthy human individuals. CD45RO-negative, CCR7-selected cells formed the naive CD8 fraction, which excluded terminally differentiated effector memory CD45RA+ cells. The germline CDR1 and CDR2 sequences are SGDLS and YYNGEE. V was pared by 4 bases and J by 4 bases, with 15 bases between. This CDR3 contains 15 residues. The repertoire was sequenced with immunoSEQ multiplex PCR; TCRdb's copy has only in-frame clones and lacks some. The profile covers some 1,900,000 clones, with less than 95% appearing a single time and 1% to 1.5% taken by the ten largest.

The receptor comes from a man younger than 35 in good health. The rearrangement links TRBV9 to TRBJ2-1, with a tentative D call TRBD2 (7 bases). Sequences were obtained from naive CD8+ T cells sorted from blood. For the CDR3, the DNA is TGTGCCAGCAGCCCCGAAGGGGGGGCTTACAATGAGCAGTTCTTC. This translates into CASSPEGGAYNEQFF.